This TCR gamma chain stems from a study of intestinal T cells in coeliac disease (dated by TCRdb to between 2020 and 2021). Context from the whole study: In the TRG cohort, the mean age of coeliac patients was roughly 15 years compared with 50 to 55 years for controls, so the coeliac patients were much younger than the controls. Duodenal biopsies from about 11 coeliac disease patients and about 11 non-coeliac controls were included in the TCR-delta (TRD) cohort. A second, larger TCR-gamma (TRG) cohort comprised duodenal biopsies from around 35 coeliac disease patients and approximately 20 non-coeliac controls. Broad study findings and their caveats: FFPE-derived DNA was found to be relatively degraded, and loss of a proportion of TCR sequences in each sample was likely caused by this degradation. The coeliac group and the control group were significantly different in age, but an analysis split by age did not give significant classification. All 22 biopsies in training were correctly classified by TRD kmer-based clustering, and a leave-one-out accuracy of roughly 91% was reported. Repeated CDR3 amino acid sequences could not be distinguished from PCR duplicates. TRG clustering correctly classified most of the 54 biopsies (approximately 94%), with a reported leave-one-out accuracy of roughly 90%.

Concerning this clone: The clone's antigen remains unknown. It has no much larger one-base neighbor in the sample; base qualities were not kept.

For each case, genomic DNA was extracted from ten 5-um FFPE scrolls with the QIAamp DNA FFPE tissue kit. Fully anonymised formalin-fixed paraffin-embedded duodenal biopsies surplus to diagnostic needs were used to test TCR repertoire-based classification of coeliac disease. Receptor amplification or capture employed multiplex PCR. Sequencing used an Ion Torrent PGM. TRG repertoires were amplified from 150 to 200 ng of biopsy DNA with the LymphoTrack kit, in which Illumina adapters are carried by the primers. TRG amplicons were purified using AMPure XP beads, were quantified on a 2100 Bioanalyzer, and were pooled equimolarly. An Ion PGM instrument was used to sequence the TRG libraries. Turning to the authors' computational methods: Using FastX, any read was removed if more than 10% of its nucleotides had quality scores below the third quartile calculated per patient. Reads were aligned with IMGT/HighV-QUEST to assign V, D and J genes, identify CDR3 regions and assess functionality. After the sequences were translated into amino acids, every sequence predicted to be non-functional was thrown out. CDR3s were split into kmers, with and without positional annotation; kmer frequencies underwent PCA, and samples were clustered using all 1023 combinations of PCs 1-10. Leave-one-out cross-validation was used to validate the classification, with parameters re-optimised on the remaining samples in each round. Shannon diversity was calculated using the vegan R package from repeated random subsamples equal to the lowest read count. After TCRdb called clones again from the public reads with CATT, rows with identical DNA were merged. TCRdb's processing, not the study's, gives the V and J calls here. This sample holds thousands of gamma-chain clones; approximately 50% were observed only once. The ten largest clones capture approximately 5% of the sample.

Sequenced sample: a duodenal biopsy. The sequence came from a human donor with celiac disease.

The sequenced DNA is TGTGCCACCTGGGGCGGCCAGTCCCGCGGTTGGTTCAAGATATTT. This codes for CATWGGQSRGWFKIF. The receptor chain draws on TRGV2 and TRGJP1. Taken from the germline V gene, the CDR1 and CDR2 loops are EGSNGY and YDSYNSKV. There are 15 amino acids in the CDR3, from cysteine to phenylalanine inclusive. Only the CDR3 part of the read is kept: 45 bases, read in frame from the first base. Relative to germline, V is missing 5 bases and J is missing 8 bases, with 14 bases of the junction outside any gene match.